This is a list of T cell receptor beta chains from one sample in a study of identical twins. MiXCR, applied by TCRdb to the 5' RACE reads, yields one record per CDR3 protein. The sample lists 250,000 to 300,000 distinct CDR3 sequences, 8% to 9.5% seen once, with around 7.1% in the top ten. These data were also filed under a second study, of yellow fever vaccine responses in identical twins.

The sequenced sample consisted of CD8+ T cells sorted from blood. These receptors all stem from a woman between 18 and 29 years old in good health. Each CDR3 is given with its conserved first and last residue. The D gene is left open where the match is weak. Size is stated for part of the rows, as once, few or many counts, or as a class when the clone is expanded.

TRBJ2-5 | NA | TRBV10-2 | NA | CASSDIQEETQYF | TGCGCCAGCAGTGATATACAGGAAGAGACCCAGTACTTC
TRBJ2-1 | TRBD1 | TRBV4-3 | few | CASSQGGTGGYNEQFF | TGCGCCAGCAGCCAAGGCGGGACAGGGGGCTACAATGAGCAGTTCTTC
TRBJ2-1 | TRBD1 | TRBV29-1 | many | CSARLGQGFNEQFF | TGCAGCGCGCGGTTGGGACAGGGGTTCAATGAGCAGTTCTTC
TRBJ2-7 | TRBD2 | TRBV7-2 | few | CASSLGLAEIYEQYF | TGTGCCAGCAGCCTGGGACTAGCGGAGATCTACGAGCAGTACTTC
TRBJ2-7 | NA | TRBV6-6 | few | CASSYVDYEQYF | TGTGCCAGCAGTTACGTGGACTACGAGCAGTACTTC
TRBJ1-5 | NA | TRBV10-3 | many | CAISEVGRRPQHF | TGTGCCATCAGTGAGGTGGGCAGGCGGCCCCAGCATTTT
TRBJ2-7 | NA | TRBV28 | NA | CASSLLPQSYEQYF | TGTGCCAGCAGTTTGTTGCCTCAGTCCTACGAGCAGTACTTC
TRBJ1-3 | NA | TRBV10-3 | many | CAITEKRTRGGDTIYF | TGTGCCATCACCGAGAAACGGACCCGTGGGGGGGACACCATATATTTT
TRBJ2-3 | TRBD2 | TRBV15 | many | CATSRDWDPGLAGEGDTQYF | TGTGCCACCAGCAGAGATTGGGACCCGGGACTAGCGGGAGAAGGAGATACGCAGTATTTT
TRBJ2-1 | NA | TRBV5-6 | many | CASSFAPDEQFF | TGTGCCAGCAGCTTTGCCCCCGATGAGCAGTTCTTC
TRBJ2-3 | TRBD2 | TRBV27 | few | CASRRGADTQYF | TGTGCCAGCCGGCGGGGGGCAGATACGCAGTATTTT
TRBJ2-7 | NA | TRBV20-1 | many | CSAERLEGYEQYF | TGCAGTGCCGAAAGACTAGAGGGCTACGAGCAGTACTTC
TRBJ2-1 | NA | TRBV24-1 | few | CATMKSSYNEQFF | TGTGCCACCATGAAGAGCTCCTACAATGAGCAGTTCTTC
TRBJ1-1 | NA | TRBV20-1 | NA | CSARQGSTEAFF | TGCAGTGCAAGGCAGGGATCCACTGAAGCTTTCTTT
TRBJ2-2 | NA | TRBV2 | many | CASRDGTGELFF | TGTGCCAGCAGGGACGGCACCGGGGAGCTGTTTTTT
TRBJ2-1 | TRBD1 | TRBV29-1 | many | CSVTPYTGTGANEQFF | TGCAGCGTTACGCCTTATACCGGGACAGGGGCCAATGAGCAGTTCTTC
TRBJ1-6 | NA | TRBV12-3/TRBV12-4 | many | CASSSLFFGSPLHF | TGTGCCAGCAGTTCTCTTTTTTTTGGGTCACCCCTCCACTTT
TRBJ2-1 | TRBD1 | TRBV29-1 | few | CSVGQGAGTGKFDEQFF | TGCAGCGTTGGTCAAGGGGCGGGGACAGGGAAATTCGATGAGCAGTTCTTC
TRBJ2-1 | NA | TRBV20-1 | NA | CSAINRVFPYNEQFF | TGCAGTGCAATTAACAGGGTCTTTCCCTACAATGAGCAGTTCTTC
TRBJ2-3 | TRBD2 | TRBV6-4 | few | CASSTTSGGADTQYF | TGTGCCAGCAGCACGACTAGCGGGGGCGCAGATACGCAGTATTTT
TRBJ1-2 | NA | TRBV6-6 | NA | CASSYGAFYGYTF | TGTGCCAGCAGTTACGGGGCGTTCTATGGCTACACCTTC
TRBJ1-2 | NA | TRBV9 | NA | CASSPEFRGNYGYTF | TGTGCCAGCAGCCCAGAGTTTCGGGGGAACTATGGCTACACCTTC
TRBJ2-7 | TRBD1 | TRBV5-1 | many | CASSLTGTGDNEQYF | TGCGCCAGCAGCTTAACCGGGACAGGGGACAACGAGCAGTACTTC
TRBJ2-3 | TRBD2 | TRBV6-4 | few | CASSDSASGGTDTQYF | TGTGCCAGCAGTGACTCGGCTAGCGGGGGCACAGATACGCAGTATTTT
TRBJ2-5 | TRBD1 | TRBV7-9 | NA | CASSHDGTGKETQYF | TGTGCCAGCAGCCATGACGGGACAGGGAAAGAGACCCAGTACTTC
TRBJ1-1 | TRBD1 | TRBV6-2/TRBV6-3 | many | CASSYSPGQGSTEAFF | TGTGCCAGCAGTTACTCTCCGGGACAGGGTAGCACTGAAGCTTTCTTT
TRBJ2-5 | TRBD1 | TRBV11-2 | NA | CASSFFGQGVLETQYF | TGTGCCAGCAGCTTTTTCGGACAGGGGGTTTTAGAGACCCAGTACTTC
TRBJ2-5 | NA | TRBV3-1 | many | CASSQDAGYQETQYF | TGTGCCAGCAGCCAAGACGCCGGGTACCAAGAGACCCAGTACTTC
TRBJ2-7 | NA | TRBV9 | few | CASSVGAQSYEQYF | TGTGCCAGCAGCGTAGGGGCCCAGAGCTACGAGCAGTACTTC
TRBJ2-1 | TRBD1 | TRBV28 | NA | CASRRTGTYNEQFF | TGTGCCAGCAGGCGGACAGGGACCTACAATGAGCAGTTCTTC
TRBJ2-5 | TRBD2 | TRBV29-1 | few | CSVYLGLGKETQYF | TGCAGCGTTTATTTGGGACTAGGCAAAGAGACCCAGTACTTC
TRBJ2-2 | NA | TRBV29-1 | few | CSVEIREDQSGELFF | TGCAGCGTTGAAATTAGGGAGGATCAGTCCGGGGAGCTGTTTTTT
TRBJ2-3 | NA | TRBV7-9 | many | CASSPPVGTDTQYF | TGTGCCAGCAGCCCACCGGTGGGGACAGATACGCAGTATTTT
TRBJ2-1 | TRBD2 | TRBV3-1 | few | CASSQLLREKYNEQFF | TGTGCCAGCAGCCAACTCTTGCGGGAGAAATACAATGAGCAGTTCTTC
TRBJ2-7 | NA | TRBV30 | NA | CAWSGGNSYEQYF | TGTGCCTGGAGTGGCGGGAACTCCTACGAGCAGTACTTC
TRBJ1-1 | TRBD1 | TRBV25-1 | few | CASVPGQGLEAFF | TGTGCCAGCGTTCCGGGACAGGGTCTTGAAGCTTTCTTT